This T cell receptor beta chain emerged from a study of T cell repertoires in cytomegalovirus infection. Study summary: Recently identified HLA-C-restricted and well-studied HLA-B-restricted CMV epitopes were used. Public TCR beta signatures indicated both CMV infection and matching HLA type.

General study findings and limits: CMV carriers with the relevant HLA were identified by cumulative public TCR beta family frequency. There were HLA-C-restricted CMV-specific TCR beta clonotypes dominating the ex vivo response.

MiXCR, applied by TCRdb to the reads, yields one record per CDR3 protein. The sample lists around 78,000 distinct CDR3 sequences, roughly a quarter seen once, with approximately 53% in the top ten. Comments on this clonotype: As yet, its antigen is unknown.

This TCR was sampled from a human donor in good health (CMV status not recorded). Some clones in this sample may be carry-over from other donors' samples. Sequencing was performed on CD8+ T cells from cultured PBMCs, taken from culture after CMV antigen stimulation.

The CDR3 spells CAISELGDYEQYF. The CDR3 nucleotides are TGTGCCATCAGTGAGTTGGGGGACTACGAGCAGTACTTC. The rearrangement uses TRBV10-3 and TRBJ2-7; D possibly matches TRBD1 or TRBD2 (5 bases each). The CDR3 totals 13 residues. CDR1 and CDR2 (germline): ENHRY, SYGVKD. The V gene lost 1 base and the J gene lost 3 bases, with 7 bases spanning the gap.